The sequence of this T cell receptor (beta chain) was determined in a study of blood T cell repertoires in COVID-19. On the study more broadly: Specimens from acute and convalescent COVID-19 originated in the United States, Italy and Spain.

In the original analysis: Estimation of nucleated cell counts relied on the amplification of reference gene primers. Sequencing used immunoSEQ multiplex PCR; TCRdb keeps in-frame clones, though not all of them. V and J calls and clone size are those listed in that table; D and trimming were worked out from the DNA. Here the sample spans under 200,000 clones, 83% being singletons. Germline V gives CDR1 MGHRA, CDR2 YSYEKL. V dropped 1 base and J dropped 7 bases, with 16 bases sitting between them. This CDR3 is 15 amino acids long. Sequencing was performed on peripheral blood. This receptor was obtained from a woman aged 40 to 55 with acute or convalescent COVID-19. The rearrangement uses TRBV4-1 and TRBJ1-2; tentative D call: TRBD1 (5 bases). Written as DNA, the CDR3 is TGCGCCAGCAGCCAAGTGGAGGGGTGGGTTGCTGGCTACACCTTC. Protein: CASSQVEGWVAGYTF.